There are many counts of the clone carrying this TCR beta chain. Its specificity is unknown. The data derive from a study of T cell clonality in common variable immunodeficiency. General study results and limits: Compared with healthy controls, CVID subjects showed increased TCRbeta clonality, mostly in about a third. Reportedly, TCR beta sequences from common variable immunodeficiency showed fewer deletions and N-nucleotide insertions.

Control and CVID samples contributed equal amounts of genomic DNA. Repertoires were generated with immunoSEQ multiplex PCR, while TCRdb's copy carries only in-frame clones and drops some. The specimen has about 32,000 clones, none found just once. This sequence originates from a human donor with common variable immunodeficiency. The sample comprised peripheral blood mononuclear cells.

The CDR3 here is CASSSPGLPDTQYF. CDR3 bases read: TGTGCCAGCAGCTCACCGGGACTACCAGATACG. V and J are TRBV7-3 and TRBJ2-3; 7 bases agree with TRBD2. The read ends 3 residues early relative to the CDR3; the germline J gene fills the gap. V was clipped by 4 bases and J by 4 bases; unmatched bases: 5. Per germline, CDR1 SGHTA and CDR2 FQGTGA. The CDR3 runs to 14 residues.